Listed below are T cell receptor beta chains from one sample, sequenced in a study of T cells in localized non-small cell lung cancer. Generated by immunoSEQ multiplex PCR, the TCRdb table keeps only in-frame clones and is missing some. The data hold about 59,000 clones, with over 85% observed a single time. Here the sequenced sample was peripheral blood, taken before any cancer treatment. These receptors originate from a man aged 35 to 69 with stage I squamous cell lung carcinoma. Both conserved end residues are part of each CDR3. D genes are given only for firm matches. Clone size is stated in some rows and not others, as once, few, many or a class when expanded.

v_gene,abundance,j_gene,d_gene,CDR3nt,CDR3aa
TRBV5-1,once,TRBJ1-3,TRBD1,TGCGCCAGCAGCCGCGGGACAGACTCTGGAAACACCATATATTTT,CASSRGTDSGNTIYF
TRBV5-5,.,TRBJ2-5,TRBD1,TGTGCCAGCAGCTCTACAGGGGGCCAAGAGACCCAGTACTTC,CASSSTGGQETQYF
TRBV5-1,.,TRBJ2-1,.,TGCGCCAGCAGCTTGGAACTCCCCAGTAGTGAGCAGTTCTTC,CASSLELPSSEQFF
TRBV9,.,TRBJ1-1,TRBD1,TGTGCCAGCAGCGCCCGGGACAGATTGAACACTGAAGCTTTCTTT,CASSARDRLNTEAFF
TRBV7-9,.,TRBJ2-7,TRBD1,TGTGCCAGCGCCACACCGCCCGGGACAGGGGTACGCGAGCAGTACTTC,CASATPPGTGVREQYF
TRBV6-6,once,TRBJ2-2,TRBD2,TGTGCCAGCAATCGGACTAGCGAAAACACCGGGGAGCTGTTTTTT,CASNRTSENTGELFF
TRBV4-2,.,TRBJ2-7,.,TGTGCCAGCAGCCAAGATCCCGGGGTGAGGGAGCAGTACTTC,CASSQDPGVREQYF
TRBV18,.,TRBJ2-5,.,TGTGCCAGCTCACCCCTCAACAGTGAGACCCAGTACTTC,CASSPLNSETQYF
TRBV29-1,.,TRBJ1-1,TRBD1,TGCAGCGCATCACAGGGGGAAGCTTTCTTT,CSASQGEAFF
TRBV6-5,.,TRBJ1-6,.,TGTGCCAGCAGTTACTCCCGGGACTCACCCCTCCACTTT,CASSYSRDSPLHF
TRBV7-3,.,TRBJ2-1,TRBD2,TGTGCCAGCAGCTTAGCGCCCGTGACTAGCGGGATTAACAATGAGCAGTTCTTC,CASSLAPVTSGINNEQFF
TRBV7-2,.,TRBJ2-1,TRBD2,TGTGCCAGCAGCTTAGGGCGGGAGTACAATGAGCAGTTCTTC,CASSLGREYNEQFF
TRBV5-6,.,TRBJ2-7,TRBD1,TGTGCCAGCAGTTCAGCCGACAGGGGCTTCTACGAGCAGTACTTC,CASSSADRGFYEQYF
TRBV10-3,.,TRBJ1-5,TRBD1,TGTGCCATCAGTGAGTCCAGACAGGGGGGGGATCAGCCCCAGCATTTT,CAISESRQGGDQPQHF
TRBV28,once,TRBJ1-3,.,TGTGCCAGCAGTGGTCGGGGAGGGCGAAACACCATATATTTT,CASSGRGGRNTIYF
TRBV7-9,.,TRBJ2-6,.,TGTGCCAGCAGCTTAGTAGGGGCCAACGTCCTGACTTTC,CASSLVGANVLTF
TRBV27,.,TRBJ2-3,.,TGTGCCAGCAGTTTGCCGGACTACCGAAATACGCAGTATTTT,CASSLPDYRNTQYF
TRBV12-5,.,TRBJ2-3,.,TGTGCTAGTGGTTTGGGGGGGAACACAGATACGCAGTATTTT,CASGLGGNTDTQYF
TRBV29-1,.,TRBJ1-1,.,TGCAGCGTTGAAAGACAACCGAACACTGAAGCTTTCTTT,CSVERQPNTEAFF
TRBV29-1,.,TRBJ1-4,.,TGCAGCGTTGAAGATGTAGGGGGTGCAACTAATGAAAAACTGTTTTTT,CSVEDVGGATNEKLFF
TRBV11-2,.,TRBJ1-2,.,TGTGCCAGCAGCTTAGGGGGCGGGACTCCAGGCGGCTACACCTTC,CASSLGGGTPGGYTF
TRBV5-4,.,TRBJ2-1,.,TGTGCCAGCAGTTTAGACGGATTCCGGGCCTACAATGAGCAGTTCTTC,CASSLDGFRAYNEQFF
TRBV30,.,TRBJ2-2,TRBD2,TGTGCCTGGAGTAAGGCGGGAGGGCCGACCGGGGAGCTGTTTTTT,CAWSKAGGPTGELFF
TRBV7-8,.,TRBJ1-4,.,TGTGCCAGCAGCTTAGTGCAGGGAAATGAAAAACTGTTTTTT,CASSLVQGNEKLFF
TRBV28,.,TRBJ1-5,TRBD1,TGTGCCAGCAGTTTACCCCCCCCACAGGGGTATCAGCCCCAGCATTTT,CASSLPPPQGYQPQHF
TRBV2,.,TRBJ2-3,.,TGTGCCAGCAGGCCGGACAAAGATACGCAGTATTTT,CASRPDKDTQYF
TRBV5-4,.,TRBJ2-7,TRBD1,TGTGCCAGCAGCAGCCCGACAGGGTCCTACGAGCAGTACTTC,CASSSPTGSYEQYF
TRBV20-1,.,TRBJ1-5,.,TGCAGTGCTGGGCTCGATCAGCCCCAGCATTTT,CSAGLDQPQHF
TRBV7-2,.,TRBJ2-5,TRBD2,TGTGCCAGCAGACTAGCGGGAGGCCAAGAGACCCAGTACTTC,CASRLAGGQETQYF
TRBV19,.,TRBJ2-7,TRBD1,TGTGCCAGTCGTAGGACAGGGGGCAGCGACGAGCAGTACTTC,CASRRTGGSDEQYF
TRBV30,medium-sized,TRBJ2-5,.,TGTGCCTGGACAGGGGAGGACCAAGAGACCCAGTACTTC,CAWTGEDQETQYF
TRBV28,few,TRBJ1-2,TRBD1,TGTGCCAGCAGTTCGACAGGGCATGGCTACACCTTC,CASSSTGHGYTF
TRBV9,.,TRBJ2-5,TRBD1,TGTGCCAGCAGCACAGGGGTACCAGAGACCCAGTACTTC,CASSTGVPETQYF
TRBV18,.,TRBJ1-2,TRBD1,TGTGCCAGCTCTGACGTGGACAGGGGCTATGGCTACACCTTC,CASSDVDRGYGYTF
TRBV11-2,.,TRBJ2-7,TRBD2,TGTGCCAGCAGCCTTAGCGGGAGAACGAACGAGCAGTACTTC,CASSLSGRTNEQYF
TRBV7-3,.,TRBJ1-2,.,TGTGCCAGCAGCCTAAATGAACAGGGAGGCTACACCTTC,CASSLNEQGGYTF
TRBV4-2,.,TRBJ2-7,TRBD1,TGTGCCAGCAGCCTACTGAGGGGACAGGGGGCTTGGGAGCAGTACTTC,CASSLLRGQGAWEQYF
TRBV6-1,.,TRBJ2-7,TRBD2,TGTGCCAGCACTATACGGGGGGGATCCTACGAGCAGTACTTC,CASTIRGGSYEQYF
TRBV2,.,TRBJ2-5,.,TGTGCCAGCAGGGCGACTACCCCGGAGACCCAGTACTTC,CASRATTPETQYF
TRBV19,.,TRBJ2-7,.,TGTGCCAGTAGTATAGTAGCGCGGGTAGGGTCCTACGAGCAGTACTTC,CASSIVARVGSYEQYF
TRBV29-1,.,TRBJ1-5,.,TGCAGCGTTGAGGCCGGGGGCGATCAGCCCCAGCATTTT,CSVEAGGDQPQHF
TRBV7-2,once,TRBJ2-3,.,TGTGCCAGCAGTCTACGCACAGATACGCAGTATTTT,CASSLRTDTQYF
TRBV7-2,once,TRBJ2-1,TRBD1,TGTGCCAGCAGCCATGGGGGACAGCCTAATGAGCAGTTCTTC,CASSHGGQPNEQFF
TRBV7-3,once,TRBJ2-1,.,TGTGCCAGCAGCTTAATGGGGGATAGCTCCTACAATGAGCAGTTCTTC,CASSLMGDSSYNEQFF
TRBV5-1,.,TRBJ2-3,TRBD2,TGCGCCAGCAGCTTGGAGGACGGGAGGGCCGGAGATACGCAGTATTTT,CASSLEDGRAGDTQYF
TRBV27,.,TRBJ1-4,.,TGTGCCAGCAGCGGACACCTCACTAATGAAAAACTGTTTTTT,CASSGHLTNEKLFF
TRBV5-1,.,TRBJ2-7,TRBD2,TGCGCCAGCACCATTAGCGGGAGGACCCACGAGCAGTACTTC,CASTISGRTHEQYF
TRBV7-2,.,TRBJ1-5,TRBD1,TGTGCCAGCAGCTTTGGGACAGAGAATCAGCCCCAGCATTTT,CASSFGTENQPQHF
TRBV11-2,.,TRBJ2-1,.,TGTGCCAGCAGCTTCGCAGCAAACAATGAGCAGTTCTTC,CASSFAANNEQFF